This T cell receptor (beta chain) was captured by sequencing in a study of blood T cell repertoires in COVID-19. Trimming pared 5 bases from V and 13 bases from J, leaving 11 bases between. Germline V gene data show CDR1 as MDHEN and CDR2 as SYDVKM. This CDR3 spans 10 amino acids. Sequenced by immunoSEQ multiplex PCR; TCRdb stores in-frame clones only, minus some. This sample yields about 180,000 clones, of which about nine tenths are seen a single time; about a fifth belongs to the top ten. Input material: peripheral blood. This TCR derives from a man between 70 and 80 years old with active or convalescent COVID-19. The chain links TRBV28 to TRBJ1-2; D is unresolved. CDR3 DNA sequence: TGTGCCAGCAGTCGGTTTTACCGCACCTTC. It encodes CASSRFYRTF.